The clone carrying this TCR beta chain was counted a few times. What it binds is not known. These data are taken from a study of cytomegalovirus exposure and HLA in healthy donors. Study-level findings and limits: Upon later analysis, TCR association rates were observed to vary by HLA locus, being highest for DRB1 and lowest for HLA-C.

The CDR3 sequence is 16 residues long. V was clipped by 0 bases and J by 0 bases, with 9 bases between them. Germline V gene sequence: CDR1 MNHEY, CDR2 SMNVEV (reference sequence). Use of 60 Vbeta and 13 Jbeta primers characterized the PCR. Here immunoSEQ multiplex PCR was the method, and the copy in TCRdb shows in-frame clones only, minus some. The table includes about 150,000 clones, 65% to 85% detected once. This clonotype was sampled from a man between 18 and 35 years old in good health and CMV-seronegative. The sequencing input was PBMCs. The chain joins TRBV27 to TRBJ2-1; D gene ambiguous. The CDR3 nucleotides read TGTGCCAGCAGTTTATCGACATATAGCTCCTACAATGAGCAGTTCTTC. Translation gives CASSLSTYSSYNEQFF.